The clone carrying this T cell receptor (beta chain) has ten or more counts. As yet, its antigen is unknown. A single record per CDR3 protein comes from TCRdb applying MiXCR to the 5' RACE reads. The sample records approximately 250,000 distinct CDR3 sequences, around 8% being singletons. These data come from a study of CD8 T cells in ankylosing spondylitis. Overall study results and limits: Fewer than 10 highly homologous variants made up a TCR beta motif that seemed to typify ankylosing spondylitis blood. Significantly higher representation of disease-linked clones was reported for matched ankylosing spondylitis synovial fluid. Peripheral blood samples showed relatively rare disease-linked clones, and these clones were CD8+.

Germline V gene sequence: CDR1 SNHLY, CDR2 FYNNEI. V lost 8 bases and J 1 base, leaving 14 bases between the germline ends. The CDR3 runs to 15 residues. The sequencing input was blood, either unsorted or a sorted T cell fraction (not recorded which). This chain joins TRBV2 and TRBJ2-2, with D possibly TRBD2 on 5 matching bases. This receptor was identified in a female donor with ankylosing spondylitis or in good health (not recorded which). The CDR3 reads CASRWGAQNTGELFF. The CDR3 DNA reads as TGTGCCAGCCGGTGGGGAGCACAGAACACCGGGGAGCTGTTTTTT.